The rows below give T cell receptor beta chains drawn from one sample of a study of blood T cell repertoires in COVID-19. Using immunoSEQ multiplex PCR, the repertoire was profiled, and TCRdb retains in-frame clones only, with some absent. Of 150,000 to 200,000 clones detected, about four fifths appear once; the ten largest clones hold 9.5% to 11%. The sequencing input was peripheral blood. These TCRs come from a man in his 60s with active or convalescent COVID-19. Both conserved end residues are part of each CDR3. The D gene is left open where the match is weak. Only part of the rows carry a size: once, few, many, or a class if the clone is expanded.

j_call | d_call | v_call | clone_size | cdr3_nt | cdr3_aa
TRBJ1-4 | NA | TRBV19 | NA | TGTGCCAGTAGTAGAACCTCTAGGGGGTTAGATGAAAAACTGTTTTTT | CASSRTSRGLDEKLFF
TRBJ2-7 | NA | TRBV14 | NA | TGTGCCAGCAGCCAACCGCCGGGGAACGAGCAGTACTTC | CASSQPPGNEQYF
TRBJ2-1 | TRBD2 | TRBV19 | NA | TGTGCCAGTAGTTCGACCGGGACTAGCGGGAGGAGAATGGGAAATGAGCAGTTCTTC | CASSSTGTSGRRMGNEQFF
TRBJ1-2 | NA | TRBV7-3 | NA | TGTGCCAGCAGCCTCGGGGGTCGTGATGGCTACACCTTC | CASSLGGRDGYTF
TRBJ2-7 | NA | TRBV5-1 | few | TGCGCCAGCAGTCTCGAAGGGAGCCCCCCGTACGAGCAGTACTTC | CASSLEGSPPYEQYF
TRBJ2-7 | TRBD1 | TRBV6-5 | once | TGTGCCAGCAGCTCCCTCGGGACAGACTCCTACGAGCAGTACTTC | CASSSLGTDSYEQYF
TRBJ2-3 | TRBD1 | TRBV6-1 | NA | TGTGCCAGCAGTGAAGGTAGCATAAAGGGGGCAAAAAGCACAGATACGCAGTATTTT | CASSEGSIKGAKSTDTQYF
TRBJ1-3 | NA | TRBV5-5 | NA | TGTGCCAGCAGCTTGCGAGGGACTCAGTCTGGAAACACCATATATTTT | CASSLRGTQSGNTIYF
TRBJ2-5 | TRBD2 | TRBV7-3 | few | TGTGCCAGCAGCCCCAGCGGGGGGCGAGAGACCCAGTACTTC | CASSPSGGRETQYF
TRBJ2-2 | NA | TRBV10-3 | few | TGTGCCATCAGTGAGTCGGGGGGGGCGACGACCGGGGAGCTGTTTTTT | CAISESGGATTGELFF
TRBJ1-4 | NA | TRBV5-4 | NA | TGTGCCAGCAGCCGGGGGGGTGCAGAAGAAGGACTGTTTTTT | CASSRGGAEEGLFF
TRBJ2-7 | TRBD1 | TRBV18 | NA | TGTGCCAGCTCACCACCCCAGGGGGTCTCCTACGAGCAGTACTTC | CASSPPQGVSYEQYF
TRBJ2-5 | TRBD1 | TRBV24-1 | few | TGTGCCACCAGCAGAGGGACAGGGTCAGGAGAGACCCAGTACTTC | CATSRGTGSGETQYF
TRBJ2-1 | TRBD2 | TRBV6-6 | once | TGTGCCAGCAGCCCGGGGGGGCCTAGCAATGAGCAGTTCTTC | CASSPGGPSNEQFF
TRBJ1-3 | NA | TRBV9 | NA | TGTGCCAGCAGCTCCGTCAGGGAAAACTCTGGAAACACCATATATTTT | CASSSVRENSGNTIYF
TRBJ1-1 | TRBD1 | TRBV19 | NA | TGTGCCAGTAGTATCCGGACAGGGGGCACTGAAGCTTTCTTT | CASSIRTGGTEAFF
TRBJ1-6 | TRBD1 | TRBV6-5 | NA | TGTGCCAGCAGGAGGGACAGCTATAATTCACCCCTCCACTTT | CASRRDSYNSPLHF
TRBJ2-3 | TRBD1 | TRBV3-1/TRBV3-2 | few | TGTGCCAGCAGCCGGGGACAGGGGGCTGAGGATACGCAGTATTTT | CASSRGQGAEDTQYF
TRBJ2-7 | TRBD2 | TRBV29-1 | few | TGCAGCGTTGCGGCTAGCGGGAGTTACACGAACTACGAGCAGTACTTC | CSVAASGSYTNYEQYF
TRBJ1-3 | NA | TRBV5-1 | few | TGCGCCAGCAGCTCCCGGGGCTCTGGAAACACCATATATTTT | CASSSRGSGNTIYF
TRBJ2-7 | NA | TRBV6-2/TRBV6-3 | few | TGTGCCAGCAGTTACTCTAGCGGCTCCTACGAGCAGTACTTC | CASSYSSGSYEQYF
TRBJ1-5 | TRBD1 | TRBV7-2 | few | TGTGCCAGCAGCTTAGGTGGGGACAGCAAAGGGCAGCCCCAGCATTTT | CASSLGGDSKGQPQHF
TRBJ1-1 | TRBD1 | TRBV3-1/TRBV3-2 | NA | TGTGCCAGCAGCCAAGTATCGACAGGGGTAACTGAAGCTTTCTTT | CASSQVSTGVTEAFF
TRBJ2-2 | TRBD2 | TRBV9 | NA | TGTGCCAGCAGCCTCCGGGGGGACGGACTAGCTAGGGGCACCGGGGAGCTGTTTTTT | CASSLRGDGLARGTGELFF
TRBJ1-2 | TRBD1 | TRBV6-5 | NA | TGTGCCAGCAGTTCGGACAGGGAGGGCGATGGCTACACCTTC | CASSSDREGDGYTF
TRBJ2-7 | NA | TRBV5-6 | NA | TGTGCCAGCAGTTACGGCGGGACTTATGAGCAGTACTTC | CASSYGGTYEQYF
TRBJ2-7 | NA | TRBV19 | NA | TGTGCCAGTAGGCAGGACAGAAATTCCTACGAGCAGTACTTC | CASRQDRNSYEQYF
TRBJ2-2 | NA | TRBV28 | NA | TGTGCCAGCAGTAAACAGGGTGGCACCGGGGAGCTGTTTTTT | CASSKQGGTGELFF
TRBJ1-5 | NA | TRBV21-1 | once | TGTGCCAGCAGCCGAATCCGGGACAGCCTCGGGGAGCCCCAGCATTTT | CASSRIRDSLGEPQHF
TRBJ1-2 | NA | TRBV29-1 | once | TGCAGCGTTGGCCCAACGAGGGACACCCAAAGGGACTATGGCTACACCTTC | CSVGPTRDTQRDYGYTF
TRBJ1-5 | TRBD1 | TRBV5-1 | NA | TGCGCCAGCAGCCAGGGGACAGGGGAGTATCAGCCCCAGCATTTT | CASSQGTGEYQPQHF
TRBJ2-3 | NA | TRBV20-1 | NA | TGCAGTGCTAGCACACAAGATACGCAGTATTTT | CSASTQDTQYF
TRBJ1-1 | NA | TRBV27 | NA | TGTGCCAGCAGGTCGGCGGTAGGGGATAACACTGAAGCTTTCTTT | CASRSAVGDNTEAFF
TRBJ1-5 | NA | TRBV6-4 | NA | TGTGCCAGCAGTACAGAAGAGAATCAGCCCCAGCATTTT | CASSTEENQPQHF
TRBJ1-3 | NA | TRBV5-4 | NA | TGTGCCAGCAGCGCCCCGGGACTCAGTGGAAACACCATATATTTT | CASSAPGLSGNTIYF
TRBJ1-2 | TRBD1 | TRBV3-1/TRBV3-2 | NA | TGTGCCAGCAGCCAAGAAGAGGGGACAGGGGTGTACTATGGCTACACCTTC | CASSQEEGTGVYYGYTF
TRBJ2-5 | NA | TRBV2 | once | TGTGCCAGCAGAGAACTAGGAGAGACCCAGTACTTC | CASRELGETQYF
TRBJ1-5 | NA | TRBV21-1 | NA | TGTGCCAGCAGCGAAGTTTCGACTTATAGCAATCAGCCCCAGCATTTT | CASSEVSTYSNQPQHF
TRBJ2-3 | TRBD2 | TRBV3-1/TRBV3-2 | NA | TGTGCCAGCAGCGGCCGAGGACTAGCGACAGATACGCAGTATTTT | CASSGRGLATDTQYF
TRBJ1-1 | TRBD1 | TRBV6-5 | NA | TGTGCCAGCAGACGTGACAGGGACACTGAAGCTTTCTTT | CASRRDRDTEAFF
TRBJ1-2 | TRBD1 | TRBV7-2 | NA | TGTGCCAGCAGCCGGGACAGGGGGCGATCGGATGGCTACACCTTC | CASSRDRGRSDGYTF
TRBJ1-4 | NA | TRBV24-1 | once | TGTGCCACCAGTAGCGGGACATCTAATAATGAAAAACTGTTTTTT | CATSSGTSNNEKLFF